The source of this T cell receptor (beta chain) is a study of blood T cell repertoires in COVID-19. In germline, CDR1 is SEHNR, CDR2 FQNEAQ (reference sequence). The V end was cut by 4 bases, the J end by 6 bases, with 18 bases between. There are 15 residues in the CDR3. Assay used: immunoSEQ multiplex PCR; TCRdb lists only in-frame clones, some missing. The table has about 190,000 clones, approximately 87% seen once. The sequenced material came from peripheral blood. This TCR was sampled from a woman aged 18-30 years who had recovered from COVID-19. This chain joins TRBV7-9 and TRBJ1-1; tentative D call: TRBD1 (5 bases). CDR3 region: CASSSPGLLTSEAFF. The CDR3 DNA reads TGTGCCAGCAGCTCCCCGGGACTCCTAACTTCTGAAGCTTTCTTT.